This entry features one T cell receptor (beta chain) sequence. Its antigen is still unknown. These data come from a study of CD8 T cells in Susac syndrome. General study results and limits: TCR sequencing and HLA analysis covered a relatively small number of individuals.

FACS enriched CD8+ TEMRA cells, while bulk CD8+ and CD4+ were negatively isolated. Losses at the gene ends were 3 bases for V and 7 bases for J; bases not matched to a gene: 4. Germline CDR1 and CDR2: SGHNT and YYREEE (reference sequence). This CDR3 is built from 15 residues. When the RNA was reverse transcribed, random hexamers were used with an input of roughly 0.45 to 1 ug. Using its own MiXCR run on the immunoSEQ multiplex PCR reads, TCRdb lists one record per CDR3 protein. The table shows approximately 130,000 distinct CDR3 sequences, with around nine tenths occurring only once. The sample was CD8+ T cells from PBMCs. The chain carries TRBV5-4 and TRBJ2-1, with 13 positions matching TRBD2. The sequence was obtained from a human donor with multiple sclerosis. The CDR3 DNA sequence: TGTGCCAGCAGCTCCGGGACTAGCGGGACGAATGAGCAGTTCTTC. This codes for CASSSGTSGTNEQFF. The full variable domain, rest sourced from reference TRBV5-4 and TRBJ2-1, is ETGVTQSPTHLIKTRGQQVTLRCSSQSGHNTVSWYQQALGQGPQFIFQYYREEENGRGNFPPRFSGLQFPNYSSELNVNALELDDSALYLCASSSGTSGTNEQFFGPGTRLTVL.